This TCR beta chain was sequenced in a study of Ad26.COV2.S vaccination and SARS-CoV-2 variants. Study-level background: Intramuscular Ad26.COV2.S doses were given once or twice, 56 days apart. Study conclusions and caveats: Vaccine and placebo groups showed comparable non-spike TCR breadth. Vaccinees reportedly had broad spike-specific CD8+ and CD4+ T cell responses.

Treatment meaning: roughly 18 received Ad26.COV2.S at low or high dose, single or two shots; 5 received placebo; per-sample allocation not given. Sampling was performed 63 days after the first vaccine or placebo injection. As for this clone: What it binds is not known.

Libraries were prepared by immunoSEQ multiplex PCR; TCRdb keeps only in-frame clonotypes and omits some of them. The sample consists of hundreds of thousands of clones, nearly 90% of them appearing once. Germline-derived CDR1 and CDR2 are SGHKS and YYEKEE (reference sequence). V lost 0 bases to trimming and J lost 7 bases, with 14 bases between them. This CDR3 spans 15 amino acids. The sequence came from a person aged 18 to 59 who received the Ad26.COV2.S COVID-19 vaccine or a placebo. The input for sequencing was peripheral blood, taken in a trial of Ad26.COV2.S vaccine versus placebo. The V call is TRBV5-5, the J call TRBJ1-5; D possibly corresponds to TRBD1 (6 bases). CDR3 residues: CASSLGRGGQQPQHF. The CDR3 coding sequence is TGTGCCAGCAGCTTGGGTCGGGGGGGCCAACAGCCCCAGCATTTT.